This entry lists 30 T cell receptor beta chains sequenced from one sample in a study of blood T cells in healthy people across ages. Sample-barcoded 5' priming and a J-beta primer mix drove a second PCR of about 7 to 12 cycles. TCRdb recomputed calls from the 5' RACE reads with MiXCR, one row per CDR3 protein. The data contain some 700,000 distinct CDR3 sequences, roughly 45% of them singletons. The sample taken for sequencing was blood. These receptors originate from a woman aged 55-69 years in good health.

This clonotype was observed a handful of times. The chain uses TRBV5-1 and TRBJ2-5; 9 bases agree with TRBD2. J gave up 1 base and V 1 base, and 5 bases lay outside the gene matches. The CDR3 is made up of 16 amino acids. CDR1 and CDR2 from the germline V gene are SGHRS and YFSETQ. The CDR3 region has the DNA TGCGCCAGCAGCTTGAGTGGTAGCGGGGGCCAAGAGACCCAGTACTTC. Protein: CASSLSGSGGQETQYF.

Turning to this clonotype: The junction departs from germline at one end; a sequencing error may be responsible. The chain employs TRBV20-1 and TRBJ2-1, with 10 positions matching TRBD2. Germline CDR1 reads DFQATT; CDR2 reads SNEGSKA (reference sequence). The CDR3 is made up of 19 amino acids. DNA of the CDR3: TGCAGTACTAGAGACCCCCTACCTAGCGGGAGAGTCTCCTACAATGAGCAGTTCTTC. This gives the protein CSTRDPLPSGRVSYNEQFF.

As for this clonotype: It may be a read error: a sequence one base away is much more abundant. This chain uses TRBV10-3 with TRBJ2-1, with TRBD2 matching 11 bases. The CDR3 length is 15 residues. Germline V gene lookup returns CDR1 ENHRY and CDR2 SYGVKD. Trimming cost V 6 bases and J 8 bases; bases outside gene matches: 9. The CDR3 DNA is TGTGCCATCAGGGATTTCACTAGCGGGGGTGATGAGCAGTTCTTC. Translated, it gives CAIRDFTSGGDEQFF.

This clonotype was recorded once. This may come from a read error, since a much larger clone is one base off. V and J are TRBV7-2 and TRBJ2-5; 8 positions agree with TRBD2. This CDR3 comprises 15 residues. Germline values: CDR1 SGHTA, CDR2 FQGNSA. CDR3 sequence reads: CASSLVSGAQVTQYF. CDR3 bases: TGTGCCAGCAGCTTAGTTAGCGGGGCGCAAGTGACCCAGTACTTC.

The chain carries TRBV10-3 and TRBJ2-7; tentatively, D is TRBD1 or TRBD2 (6 bases each). The V gene lost 10 bases and the J gene lost 3 bases, with 19 bases spanning the gap. Per the germline V gene, CDR1 is ENHRY and CDR2 is SYGVKD. CDR3 length equals 14 residues. The CDR3 nucleotides are TGTGCCACCAGAAGTAACAGGGAGGACTACGAGCAGTACTTC. Protein product: CATRSNREDYEQYF.

This clonotype showed up just a few times. J is TRBJ2-3 and V is TRBV20-1, with D maybe TRBD1 (5 bases). Germline assignment: CDR1 DFQATT and CDR2 SNEGSKA (reference sequence). The CDR3 spans 12 residues. Trimming took off 7 bases at V and 1 base at J, with 9 bases between the two ends. The CDR3 loop reads CSGARGTDTQYF. CDR3 nucleotides: TGCAGTGGAGCCAGGGGCACAGATACGCAGTATTTT.

There are a few counts of this clonotype. The rearrangement links TRBV4-3 to TRBJ2-5, with a possible D match to TRBD2 (6 bases). Germline assignment: CDR1 LGHNA and CDR2 YSLEER. V gave up 1 base and J gave up 13 bases, with 16 bases separating them. The CDR3 length is 13 residues. This chain's CDR3 is CASSQARGIPVYF. CDR3 sequence (DNA): TGCGCCAGCAGCCAAGCCCGCGGGATCCCCGTGTACTTC.

Remarks on this clonotype: This may come from a read error, since a much larger clone is one base off. The rearrangement joins TRBV29-1 to TRBJ2-6, with a weak D call TRBD1 (5 bases). CDR3 length equals 13 residues. The germline gives CDR1 SQVTM, CDR2 ANQGSEA. CDR3 nucleotides: TGCAGCGTTGAGTTCTCTGGGGCCAACGTCCGGACTTTC. Amino acids: CSVEFSGANVRTF.

The chain carries TRBV10-3 and TRBJ1-6; D ambiguous. The germline gives CDR1 ENHRY, CDR2 SYGVKD. V dropped 3 bases and J dropped 5 bases, with 8 bases sitting between them. The CDR3 sequence is 14 residues long. The chain's CDR3 is CAISEGHNNSPLHF. The CDR3 region has the DNA TGTGCCATCAGTGAAGGGCATAATAATTCACCCCTCCACTTT.

The gene calls are TRBV28 and TRBJ2-1; no reliable D call. V shed 4 bases and J shed 5 bases, with 6 bases lying between them. The CDR3 contains 12 residues. The germline gives CDR1 MDHEN, CDR2 SYDVKM. CDR3 sequence: CASSYPHNEQFF. CDR3 coding DNA: TGTGCCAGCAGTTACCCTCACAATGAGCAGTTCTTC.

Worth noting for this clonotype: A single base separates this from a much larger clone, so it may be a read error. The chain couples TRBV4-2 to TRBJ2-1, with TRBD2 identical over 9 bases. Germline V gene lookup returns CDR1 LGHNA and CDR2 YNFKEQ. The V gene end was trimmed by 0 bases and the J gene end by 4 bases; junction bases not matched to a gene: 4. The length of the CDR3 is 16 residues. The CDR3 region is CASSQEILAGYNEQFF. As DNA, the CDR3 is TGTGCCAGCAGCCAAGAGATTCTAGCGGGGTACAATGAGCAGTTCTTC.

In regard to this clonotype: A read error may explain this, as a much larger clone is one base away. This rearrangement joins TRBV29-1 to TRBJ2-7, with 13 bases identical to TRBD2. Germline CDR1 reads SQVTM; CDR2 reads ANQGSEA. Trimming took 6 bases from V and 7 from J; bases not matched to a gene: 12. The CDR3 loop spans 15 amino acids. The CDR3 loop reads CSVGGTSGNHNEQYF. The CDR3 DNA reads TGCAGCGTGGGGGGGACTAGCGGGAACCACAATGAGCAGTACTTC.

There are many counts of this clonotype. The V gene is TRBV12-3 or TRBV12-4, the J gene TRBJ2-5, with D perhaps matching TRBD2 (6 bases). V was trimmed by 7 bases and J by 4 bases, leaving 13 bases between them. The CDR3 is 13 residues long. CDR3 residues: CASIISGRETQYF. Here the CDR3 DNA reads TGTGCCAGCATCATTAGCGGAAGAGAGACCCAGTACTTC.

This clonotype showed up just a few times. This chain links TRBV7-2 with TRBJ2-3, with TRBD2 as a possible D gene (5 bases). Trimming shortened V by 6 bases and J by 3 bases, and 10 bases separated the two germline ends. CDR3 length equals 13 residues. Per the germline V gene, CDR1 is SGHTA and CDR2 is FQGNSA. CDR3 region: CASREAVTDTQYF. CDR3 DNA: TGTGCCAGCAGGGAGGCGGTAACAGATACGCAGTATTTT.

Points on this clonotype: The junction departs from the called germline gene at one end, perhaps through a read error. The chain carries TRBV7-9 and TRBJ2-1; D unresolved. The germline V gene encodes CDR1 SEHNR and CDR2 FQNEAQ (reference sequence). The CDR3 sequence is 12 residues long. The CDR3 reads CASSRPNNEQFF. CDR3 coding DNA: TGTGCCAGCAGCCGACCTAACAACGAGCAGTTCTTC. The full variable domain, with the rest looked up from reference TRBV7-9 and TRBJ2-1, is DTGVSQNPRHKITKRGQNVTFRCDPISEHNRLYWYRQTLGQGPEFLTYFQNEAQLEKSRLLSDRFSAERPKGSFSTLEIQRTEQGDSAMYLCASSRPNNEQFFGPGTRLTVL.

This clonotype was recorded a few times. The rearrangement uses TRBV20-1 and TRBJ2-7; D might be TRBD1 (7 bases). The CDR3 contains 16 residues. V lost 2 bases, J lost 0 bases, and 17 bases lay in between. CDR1 is DFQATT and CDR2 is SNEGSKA in the germline V gene (reference sequence). In DNA, the CDR3 is TGCAGTGCTAGACGGCCGAACAGGGGACTCTCCTACGAGCAGTACTTC. Translated, it gives CSARRPNRGLSYEQYF.

This clonotype was detected only a few times. The rearrangement joins TRBV5-6 to TRBJ2-1, with D tentatively TRBD1 (5 bases). The V gene lost 7 bases and the J gene lost 6 bases, with 14 bases spanning the gap. Germline V gives CDR1 SGHDT, CDR2 YYEEEE. The CDR3 extends over 13 amino acids. CDR3 sequence reads: CASGFTGGNEQFF. The CDR3 DNA sequence: TGTGCCAGCGGATTTACAGGTGGCAATGAGCAGTTCTTC.

In its sample, this clonotype was seen a few times. The V gene is TRBV7-9, the J gene TRBJ2-4; D could derive from TRBD1 or TRBD2 (6 bases each). This CDR3 contains 18 residues. Germline values: CDR1 SEHNR, CDR2 FQNEAQ (reference sequence). Deletions cut 3 bases from V and 0 bases from J, with 18 bases between. The CDR3 sequence is CASSFPARGDLAKNIQYF. The CDR3 nucleotides are TGTGCCAGCAGCTTCCCCGCGAGGGGGGATCTAGCCAAAAACATTCAGTACTTC.

V is TRBV24-1 and J is TRBJ2-5, with D unclear. The V end was cut by 2 bases, the J end by 11 bases, with 11 bases between. Germline V lookup: CDR1 KGHDR, CDR2 SFDVKD. CDR3 length: 12 amino acids. The CDR3 bases are TGTGCCACCAGTGATTATGACTTTGCGCAGTACTTC. This encodes CATSDYDFAQYF.

The chain uses TRBV10-3 and TRBJ1-1; D is possibly TRBD1 (5 bases). This CDR3 has 13 amino acids. Trimming removed 3 bases from V and 10 bases from J, with 15 bases in between. The germline V gene encodes CDR1 ENHRY and CDR2 SYGVKD. The CDR3 DNA reads TGTGCCATCAGTGACCTGGACAACTGGGGAGCTTTCTTT. The encoded protein is CAISDLDNWGAFF.

This chain connects TRBV29-1 to TRBJ1-1; weak D call: TRBD1 (6 bases). Looked up from germline, CDR1 is SQVTM and CDR2 is ANQGSEA. CDR3 length: 12 amino acids. The V gene lost 6 bases and the J gene lost 3 bases, with 11 bases spanning the gap. CDR3 bases: TGCAGCGTCCTCGGGGGCCACACTGAAGCTTTCTTT. Translated: CSVLGGHTEAFF. Together with reference TRBV29-1 and TRBJ1-1, the CDR3 gives the full variable domain: SAVISQKPSRDICQRGTSLTIQCQVDSQVTMMFWYRQQPGQSLTLIATANQGSEATYESGFVIDKFPISRPNLTFSTLTVSNMSPEDSSIYLCSVLGGHTEAFFGQGTRLTVV.

CDR3 sequence: CSARGGTGWEQYF. The CDR3 nucleotides read TGCAGTGCTAGAGGAGGGACAGGGTGGGAGCAGTACTTC. The chain joins TRBV20-1 to TRBJ2-7; 9 nucleotides agree with TRBD1. V lost 1 base and J lost 7; bases outside the gene matches: 5. CDR1 DFQATT and CDR2 SNEGSKA come from the germline V gene (reference sequence). The CDR3 consists of 13 residues.

This clonotype was found a few times. The chain joins TRBV15 to TRBJ1-4; D remains unclear. This CDR3 region has 15 residues. The V and J ends lost 0 bases and 1 base respectively, with 6 bases between them. Germline CDR1 LNHNV, CDR2 YYDKDF (reference sequence). CDR3 DNA: TGTGCCACCAGCAGAGAGGCACTAACTAATGAAAAACTGTTTTTT. Translated, it gives CATSREALTNEKLFF. Full variable domain (outside the CDR3, taken from reference TRBV15 and TRBJ1-4): DAMVIQNPRYQVTQFGKPVTLSCSQTLNHNVMYWYQQKSSQAPKLLFHYYDKDFNNEADTPDNFQSRRPNTSFCFLDIRSPGLGDTAMYLCATSREALTNEKLFFGSGTQLSVL.

The chain joins TRBV4-3 to TRBJ2-6, with 7 bases matching TRBD2. Germline assignment: CDR1 LGHNA and CDR2 YSLEER. The CDR3 loop spans 19 amino acids. V dropped 0 bases and J dropped 2; count of bases not matched to a gene: 10. The CDR3 DNA sequence: TGCGCCAGCAGCCAAGATAGTATGGGACTATGGGCTGGGGCCAACGTCCTGACTTTC. As protein: CASSQDSMGLWAGANVLTF.

This clonotype appeared a single time. The CDR3 reads CASKDTANSQETQYF. CDR3 bases: TGTGCCAGCAAGGACACTGCGAACTCACAAGAGACCCAGTACTTC. This sequence joins TRBV27 and TRBJ2-5, with D possibly being TRBD1 (5 bases). Germline lookup yields CDR1 MNHEY and CDR2 SMNVEV (reference sequence). The CDR3 contains 15 residues. V lost 7 bases and J 2 bases, leaving 17 bases between the germline ends.

The chain uses TRBV18 and TRBJ2-7; the match to TRBD2 covers 7 bases. V lost 5 bases to trimming and J lost 1 base; unmatched junction nucleotides: 11. From germline, CDR1 is KGHSH and CDR2 LQKENI. The CDR3 is 16 amino acids. The CDR3 region has the DNA TGTGCCAGCTCAGCCCTCGGGGGGACCGTTTCCTACGAGCAGTACTTC. Its translation is CASSALGGTVSYEQYF.

This clonotype was observed a handful of times. This sequence joins TRBV4-3 and TRBJ2-3; TRBD1 matches at 8 bases. CDR3 length: 16 residues. Trimming took 4 bases from V and 4 from J; bases not matched to a gene: 10. CDR1 and CDR2 (germline): LGHNA, YSLEER. The DNA of the CDR3 is TGCGCCAGCAGCCGTATGGGACAGGTATTTGCAGATACGCAGTATTTT. Translating it yields CASSRMGQVFADTQYF.

The V gene is TRBV13, the J gene TRBJ2-1, with D possibly TRBD1 on 6 matching bases. The J call may be wrong; the DNA end is better matched by TRBJ2-7. Per the germline V gene, CDR1 is PRHDT and CDR2 is FYEKMQ (reference sequence). There are 14 residues in the CDR3. CDR3 bases: TGTGCCAGCAGCTGGAGGCTTGGGGACAATGAGCAGTACTTC. It translates to CASSWRLGDNEQYF.

The sample holds a few counts of this clonotype. CDR3: CASSQVMMNTEAFF. In DNA form, the CDR3 reads TGTGCCAGCAGCCAAGTAATGATGAACACTGAAGCTTTCTTT. The V call is TRBV4-2, the J call TRBJ1-1; D is ambiguous. The CDR3 sequence is 14 residues long. Per the germline V gene, CDR1 is LGHNA and CDR2 is YNFKEQ. Trimming cost V 1 base and J 0 bases, with 6 bases left between them.

This sequence joins TRBV7-7 and TRBJ2-3; weak D call: TRBD2 (6 bases). The CDR3 runs to 13 residues. Germline V gives CDR1 SSHAT, CDR2 FNYEAQ (reference sequence). V was clipped by 1 base and J by 6 bases, with 8 bases between them. In DNA form, the CDR3 reads TGTGCCAGCAGCTTAGGGGACTCCGATACGCAGTATTTT. This translates into CASSLGDSDTQYF. The full variable domain, its missing parts supplied by reference TRBV7-7 and TRBJ2-3, is GAGVSQSPRYKVTKRGQDVTLRCDPISSHATLYWYQQALGQGPEFLTYFNYEAQPDKSGLPSDRFSAERPEGSISTLTIQRTEQRDSAMYRCASSLGDSDTQYFGPGTRLTVL.